Listed here are 30 T cell receptor beta chains from one sample, sequenced in a study of shared clonotypes between healthy human individuals. Sequencing was performed with immunoSEQ multiplex PCR; in TCRdb, only in-frame clones are kept and a portion is missing. Of about 480,000 clones in the sample, over 60% are singletons; the top ten hold 9.5% to 15%. Sequenced: PBMCs. The receptors stem from a middle-aged woman in good health. Some clones in this sample may be carry-over from other donors' samples.

This clone showed up just a few times. The chain combines TRBV28 with TRBJ2-3; 10 bases line up with TRBD1. CDR1 and CDR2 (germline): MDHEN, SYDVKM. The V and J ends lost 7 bases and 2 bases, in that order; junction bases with no gene match: 6. The CDR3 contains 15 residues. CDR3 bases: TGTGCCAGCAAGCCCGGGACAGGGGACACAGATACGCAGTATTTT. The encoded protein is CASKPGTGDTDTQYF.

The genes are TRBV27 and TRBJ1-1; D might be TRBD1 (5 bases). The germline CDR1 and CDR2 sequences are MNHEY and SMNVEV (reference sequence). Trimming removed 6 bases from V and 4 bases from J, with 21 bases in between. CDR3 size: 16 residues. CDR3 protein: CASSLVGGTTGTEAFF. CDR3 in DNA: TGTGCCAGCAGCTTGGTGGGCGGGACTACGGGCACTGAAGCTTTCTTT.

The CDR3 DNA follows: TGTGCCAGCAGCTCCAGTGGGGGGACTGAAGCTTTCTTT. Translated: CASSSSGGTEAFF. The chain employs TRBV11-1 and TRBJ1-1, with D possibly being TRBD1 (5 bases). The CDR3 covers 13 residues. Germline V gene lookup returns CDR1 SGHAT and CDR2 FQDESV (reference sequence). Trimming removed 4 bases from V and 5 bases from J, with 11 bases in between.

The chain is built from TRBV27 and TRBJ1-4, with 8 bases fitting TRBD1. V shed 3 bases and J 0 bases; nucleotides not matched to a gene: 3. Germline CDR1 MNHEY, CDR2 SMNVEV (reference sequence). The length of the CDR3 is 16 residues. The chain's CDR3 is CASSLRTGTTNEKLFF. CDR3 nucleotide sequence: TGTGCCAGCAGTTTGCGGACAGGGACAACTAATGAAAAACTGTTTTTT.

A few counts support this clone. This chain links TRBV4-2 with TRBJ1-2; possible D gene TRBD1, 6 bases. V was shortened by 0 bases and J by 2 bases, with 10 bases between the two germline ends. The CDR3 has 15 residues. Germline-derived CDR1 and CDR2 are LGHNA and YNFKEQ. The CDR3 DNA reads TGTGCCAGCAGCCAAGAAGGGGGGGGCAACTATGGCTACACCTTC. Translating it yields CASSQEGGGNYGYTF.

The chain links TRBV30 to TRBJ2-1; no clear D gene. The V and J ends lost 4 bases and 9 bases respectively, with 19 bases between them. The CDR3 length is 14 residues. In germline, CDR1 is GTSNPN, CDR2 SVGIG (reference sequence). In nucleotides, the CDR3 is TGTGCCTGGAAAGACCAAAAGCAGGCATCTGAGCAGTTCTTC. Its translation: CAWKDQKQASEQFF.

The V call is TRBV7-2, the J call TRBJ1-5, with D unclear. The CDR3 spans 14 residues. Germline V gives CDR1 SGHTA, CDR2 FQGNSA. V was pared by 4 bases and J by 7 bases, with 14 bases between. CDR3: CASSSGSQKQPQHF. Written as DNA, the CDR3 is TGTGCCAGCAGCTCCGGGTCACAAAAACAGCCCCAGCATTTT.

The chain uses TRBV9 and TRBJ2-1, with D perhaps TRBD2 (6 bases). V was cut by 4 bases and J by 4 bases, with 18 bases left in between. Germline assignment: CDR1 SGDLS and CDR2 YYNGEE. CDR3 length: 16 amino acids. CDR3 in DNA: TGTGCCAGCAGCCCACGGGACTGGAGGGCTTACAATGAGCAGTTCTTC. It is translated as CASSPRDWRAYNEQFF.

This clone was found a few times. This specimen includes other DNA sequences encoding the same CDR3. V gene TRBV2 combines with J gene TRBJ2-1; D gene uncertain. Trimming shortened V by 3 bases and J by 4 bases, and 7 bases separated the two germline ends. CDR3 length: 13 amino acids. Germline loops: CDR1 SNHLY, CDR2 FYNNEI. The CDR3 DNA reads as TGTGCCAGCAGTGAGGGAAATTACAATGAGCAGTTCTTC. Protein: CASSEGNYNEQFF.

The chain combines TRBV19 with TRBJ2-2, with TRBD1 matching 10 bases. V lost 7 bases, J lost 4 bases, and 9 bases stayed unmatched. CDR3 length: 16 amino acids. In germline, CDR1 is LNHDA, CDR2 SQIVND (reference sequence). The CDR3 loop reads CASKGGQGLRTGELFF. The CDR3 DNA sequence: TGTGCCAGTAAAGGGGGACAGGGGCTTCGCACCGGGGAGCTGTTTTTT. Full variable domain (outside the CDR3, taken from reference TRBV19 and TRBJ2-2): DGGITQSPKYLFRKEGQNVTLSCEQNLNHDAMYWYRQDPGQGLRLIYYSQIVNDFQKGDIAEGYSVSREKKESFPLTVTSAQKNPTAFYLCASKGGQGLRTGELFFGEGSRLTVL.

The rearrangement uses TRBV7-2 and TRBJ1-1; D possibly corresponds to TRBD1 (5 bases). Germline V gives CDR1 SGHTA, CDR2 FQGNSA. This CDR3 contains 13 residues. V was pared by 3 bases and J by 5 bases, with 10 bases between. This chain's CDR3 is CASSFEGSTEAFF. CDR3 DNA: TGTGCCAGCAGCTTTGAGGGGAGTACTGAAGCTTTCTTT.

The chain joins TRBV9 to TRBJ2-7; D call uncertain. Trimming removed 0 bases at V and 5 bases at J, with 12 bases between. CDR3 length: 14 amino acids. The germline V gene encodes CDR1 SGDLS and CDR2 YYNGEE. The CDR3 sequence is CASSVVGSTDEQYF. CDR3 coding DNA: TGTGCCAGCAGCGTAGTCGGCTCAACGGACGAGCAGTACTTC.

This sequence joins TRBV6-1 and TRBJ2-1, with 9 bases that match TRBD2. Germline assignment: CDR1 MNHNS and CDR2 SASEGT. V was pared by 11 bases and J by 7 bases, with 12 bases of the junction left unmatched. This CDR3 contains 14 residues. CDR3 in DNA: TGTGCCGTTGCGTGGGCTAGCGGGATAAATGAGCAGTTCTTC. It translates to CAVAWASGINEQFF.

This clone was picked up many times. The V and J genes are TRBV19 and TRBJ2-3, with a tentative D call TRBD2 (7 bases). CDR3 length: 19 amino acids. Trimming took off 5 bases at V and 0 bases at J, with 24 bases between the two ends. The germline gives CDR1 LNHDA, CDR2 SQIVND (reference sequence). The CDR3 DNA reads as TGTGCCAGTAGTGGGTCTGGTTCGGGGGGACACCCTAGCACAGATACGCAGTATTTT. It codes for CASSGSGSGGHPSTDTQYF.

This chain links TRBV27 with TRBJ1-1; weak D call: TRBD1 (5 bases). Germline V gives CDR1 MNHEY, CDR2 SMNVEV (reference sequence). CDR3 size: 14 residues. The V end lost 3 bases, the J end lost 4 bases, and 12 bases lay between the germline ends. The CDR3 spells CASSLGGSGTEAFF. The DNA of the CDR3 is TGTGCCAGCAGTTTGGGGGGAAGTGGCACTGAAGCTTTCTTT.

This chain connects TRBV7-9 to TRBJ2-7; D might be TRBD2 (6 bases). This CDR3 spans 14 amino acids. Germline V gene lookup returns CDR1 SEHNR and CDR2 FQNEAQ (reference sequence). Trimming removed 6 bases at V and 3 bases at J, with 15 bases between. The CDR3: CASRDTGEGYEQYF. CDR3 DNA sequence: TGTGCCAGCAGGGACACGGGAGAGGGCTACGAGCAGTACTTC.

The rearrangement joins TRBV7-3 to TRBJ2-3; D remains unclear. Between the trimmed V and J ends, which lost 3 bases and 0 bases, there was a span of 4 bases. Germline V CDR1 and CDR2: SGHTA, FQGTGA. CDR3 length: 13 residues. In DNA, the CDR3 is TGTGCCAGCAGCTTCAGCAGCACAGATACGCAGTATTTT. It specifies CASSFSSTDTQYF.

The chain combines TRBV27 with TRBJ1-4; 7 bases map to TRBD1. Trimming cost V 4 bases and J 12 bases; bases outside gene matches: 11. The germline gives CDR1 MNHEY, CDR2 SMNVEV (reference sequence). CDR3 length: 14 residues. The CDR3 nucleotides are TGTGCCAGCAGTTCCCACCCTACAGGGGAGGAACTGTTTTTT. It encodes CASSSHPTGEELFF.

The chain employs TRBV10-3 and TRBJ2-5; TRBD2 matches 7 bases. The last part of the DNA fits TRBJ2-7 better; the J call may be wrong. The CDR3 has 14 amino acids. Germline V gene lookup returns CDR1 ENHRY and CDR2 SYGVKD. CDR3 coding DNA: TGTGCCATCAGGGGGGGGATCCAGACCTACGAGCAGTACTTC. Amino acid sequence: CAIRGGIQTYEQYF.

Worth noting for this clone: Other DNA variants within this sample encode the same CDR3. This rearrangement joins TRBV5-1 to TRBJ2-1; no clear D gene. The V end lost 5 bases, the J end lost 3 bases, and 15 bases lay between the germline ends. CDR1 is SGHRS, CDR2 YFSETQ, per germline. This CDR3 has 15 residues. This chain's CDR3 is CASSSLDSDYNEQFF. The CDR3 DNA reads as TGCGCCAGCAGTTCCCTCGACTCGGACTACAATGAGCAGTTCTTC. Filled out from reference TRBV5-1 and TRBJ2-1, the complete variable domain reads KAGVTQTPRYLIKTRGQQVTLSCSPISGHRSVSWYQQTPGQGLQFLFEYFSETQRNKGNFPGRFSGRQFSNSRSEMNVSTLELGDSALYLCASSSLDSDYNEQFFGPGTRLTVL.

V gene TRBV10-1 combines with J gene TRBJ2-2, with a weak D call TRBD2 (5 bases). CDR3 length equals 15 residues. Trimming cost V 8 bases and J 1 base, with 14 bases left between them. Germline assignment: CDR1 WNHNN and CDR2 SYGVQD (reference sequence). CDR3 nucleotide sequence: TGCGCCAGCCGCTCCGGGGTGGAGAACACCGGGGAGCTGTTTTTT. Protein: CASRSGVENTGELFF.

The rearrangement uses TRBV9 and TRBJ2-7, with D tentatively TRBD1 or TRBD2 (5 bases each). The CDR3 loop spans 16 amino acids. Trimming took off 4 bases at V and 1 base at J, with 18 bases between the two ends. Germline CDR1 reads SGDLS; CDR2 reads YYNGEE. This chain's CDR3 is CASSPGAARRSYEQYF. The DNA of the CDR3 is TGTGCCAGCAGCCCCGGGGCAGCCCGGCGGTCCTACGAGCAGTACTTC.

The chain combines TRBV25-1 with TRBJ2-7, with 12 bases that match TRBD2. The CDR3 spans 16 residues. From germline, CDR1 is MGHDK and CDR2 SYGVNS. With 3 bases clipped from V and 0 bases from J, the junction kept 3 bases outside the gene matches. This CDR3 reads CASSEGLAGLSYEQYF. CDR3 nucleotides: TGTGCCAGCAGTGAGGGACTAGCGGGCCTCTCCTACGAGCAGTACTTC.

This clone was recorded once. The chain has TRBV28 and TRBJ2-4; 10 nucleotides align to TRBD2. This CDR3 region has 19 residues. Germline lookup yields CDR1 MDHEN and CDR2 SYDVKM. V shed 5 bases and J 1 base; nucleotides not matched to a gene: 14. Here the CDR3 reads CASSPASGREGLAKNIQYF. In nucleotides, the CDR3 is TGTGCCAGCAGTCCCGCAAGCGGGAGGGAGGGATTGGCCAAAAACATTCAGTACTTC. The variable domain in full, with the rest retrieved from reference TRBV28 and TRBJ2-4, is DVKVTQSSRYLVKRTGEKVFLECVQDMDHENMFWYRQDPGLGLRLIYFSYDVKMKEKGDIPEGYSVSREKKERFSLILESASTNQTSMYLCASSPASGREGLAKNIQYFGAGTRLSVL.

The chain couples TRBV9 to TRBJ2-2; the match to TRBD1 covers 10 bases. Germline V gene data show CDR1 as SGDLS and CDR2 as YYNGEE. V lost 0 bases to trimming and J lost 7 bases; unmatched junction nucleotides: 9. The CDR3 is 17 amino acids. CDR3 sequence reads: CASSVVGGTGEVGELFF. The CDR3 nucleotides read TGTGCCAGCAGCGTAGTTGGCGGGACAGGGGAAGTCGGGGAGCTGTTTTTT.

The chain recombines TRBV9 with TRBJ2-7; D gene unclear. Trimming took off 0 bases at V and 3 bases at J, with 10 bases between the two ends. Germline lookup yields CDR1 SGDLS and CDR2 YYNGEE. The CDR3 loop spans 14 amino acids. The CDR3 sequence: CASSVAETNYEQYF. The CDR3 coding sequence is TGTGCCAGCAGCGTAGCAGAAACTAACTACGAGCAGTACTTC.

The gene calls are TRBV19 and TRBJ1-1; D uncertain. The germline V gene has CDR1 LNHDA and CDR2 SQIVND (reference sequence). The V end lost 5 bases, the J end lost 4 bases, and 14 bases lay between the germline ends. This CDR3 has 14 residues. For the CDR3, the DNA is TGTGCCAGTAGTGCCGCCGAGAGCCTCACTGAAGCTTTCTTT. This encodes CASSAAESLTEAFF.

The genes are TRBV7-2 and TRBJ1-2; D might be TRBD1 (5 bases). The CDR3 is 14 amino acids. From germline, CDR1 is SGHTA and CDR2 FQGNSA. V was pared by 1 base and J by 4 bases, with 10 bases between. CDR3: CASSLEGVLYGYTF. CDR3 bases: TGTGCCAGCAGCTTAGAAGGGGTCCTCTATGGCTACACCTTC.

The chain combines TRBV10-3 with TRBJ1-1; weak D call: TRBD1 (5 bases). Germline assignment: CDR1 ENHRY and CDR2 SYGVKD. Trimming shortened V by 2 bases and J by 10 bases, and 14 bases separated the two germline ends. This CDR3 is built from 13 residues. CDR3 sequence reads: CAISERGWAGAFF. The CDR3 nucleotides read TGTGCCATCAGTGAGAGGGGCTGGGCAGGAGCTTTCTTT.

This clone appeared a single time. CDR3 region: CASSERTSGIEETQYF. For the CDR3, the DNA is TGTGCCAGCAGTGAAAGGACTAGCGGGATCGAGGAGACCCAGTACTTC. This sequence joins TRBV6-1 and TRBJ2-5, with 12 bases fitting TRBD2. This CDR3 spans 16 amino acids. The germline CDR1 and CDR2 sequences are MNHNS and SASEGT. The V gene end was trimmed by 2 bases and the J gene end by 5 bases; junction bases not matched to a gene: 6.